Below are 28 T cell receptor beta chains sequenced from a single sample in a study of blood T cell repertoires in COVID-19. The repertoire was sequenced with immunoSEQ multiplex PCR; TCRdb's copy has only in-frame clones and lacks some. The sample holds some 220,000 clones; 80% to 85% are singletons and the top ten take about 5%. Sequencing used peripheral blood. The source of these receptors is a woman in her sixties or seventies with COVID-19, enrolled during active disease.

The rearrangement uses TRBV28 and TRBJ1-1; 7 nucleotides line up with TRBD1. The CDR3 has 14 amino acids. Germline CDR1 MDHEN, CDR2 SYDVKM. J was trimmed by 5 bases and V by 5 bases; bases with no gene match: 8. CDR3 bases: TGTGCCAGCAGTCTCCCCGGACAGGCAACTGAAGCTTTCTTT. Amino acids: CASSLPGQATEAFF.

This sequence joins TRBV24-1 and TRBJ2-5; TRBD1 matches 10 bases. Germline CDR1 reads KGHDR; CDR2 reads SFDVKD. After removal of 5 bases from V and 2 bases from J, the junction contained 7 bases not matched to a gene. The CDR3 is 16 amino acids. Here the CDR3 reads CATSGSDRGRQETQYF. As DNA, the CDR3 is TGTGCCACCAGTGGGTCAGACAGGGGGCGGCAAGAGACCCAGTACTTC.

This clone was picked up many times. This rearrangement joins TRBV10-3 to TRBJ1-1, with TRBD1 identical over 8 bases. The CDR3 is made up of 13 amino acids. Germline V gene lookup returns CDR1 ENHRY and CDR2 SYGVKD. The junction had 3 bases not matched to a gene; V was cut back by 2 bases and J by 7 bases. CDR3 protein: CAISETGQGEAFF. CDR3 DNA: TGTGCCATCAGTGAGACAGGACAGGGTGAAGCTTTCTTT.

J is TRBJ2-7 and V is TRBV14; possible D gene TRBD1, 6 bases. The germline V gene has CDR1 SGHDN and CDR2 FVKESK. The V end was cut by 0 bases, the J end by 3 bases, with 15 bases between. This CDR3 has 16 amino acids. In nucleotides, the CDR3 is TGTGCCAGCAGCCAAGACGACGGGACAAACTACTACGAGCAGTACTTC. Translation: CASSQDDGTNYYEQYF.

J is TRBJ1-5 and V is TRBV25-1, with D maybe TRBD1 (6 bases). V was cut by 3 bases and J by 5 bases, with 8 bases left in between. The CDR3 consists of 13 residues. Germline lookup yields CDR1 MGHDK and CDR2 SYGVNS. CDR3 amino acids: CASSDRGDQPQHF. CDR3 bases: TGTGCCAGCAGTGACAGGGGTGATCAGCCCCAGCATTTT.

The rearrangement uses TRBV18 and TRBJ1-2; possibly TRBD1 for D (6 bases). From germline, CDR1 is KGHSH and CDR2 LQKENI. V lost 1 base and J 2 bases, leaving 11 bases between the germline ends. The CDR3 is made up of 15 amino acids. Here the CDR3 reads CASSPLGAGNYGYTF. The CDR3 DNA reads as TGTGCCAGCTCACCACTGGGGGCAGGGAACTATGGCTACACCTTC.

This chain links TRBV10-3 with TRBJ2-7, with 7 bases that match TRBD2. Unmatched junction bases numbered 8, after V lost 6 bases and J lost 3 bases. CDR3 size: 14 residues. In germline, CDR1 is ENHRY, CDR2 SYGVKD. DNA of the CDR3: TGTGCCATCAGGAAGGGAGGGAACCTCTACGAGCAGTACTTC. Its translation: CAIRKGGNLYEQYF.

CDR3 loop: CASIHRGRGDGYTF. In nucleotides, the CDR3 is TGCGCCAGCATCCACCGCGGACGGGGGGACGGCTACACCTTC. The chain is built from TRBV4-3 and TRBJ1-2; TRBD1 might be the D (5 bases). The CDR3 totals 14 residues. Germline V gene lookup returns CDR1 LGHNA and CDR2 YSLEER. V lost 7 bases and J 8 bases, leaving 20 bases between the germline ends.

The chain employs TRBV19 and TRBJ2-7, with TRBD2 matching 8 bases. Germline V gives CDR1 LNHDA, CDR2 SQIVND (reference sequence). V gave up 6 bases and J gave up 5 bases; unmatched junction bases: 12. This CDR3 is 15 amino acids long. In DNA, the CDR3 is TGTGCCAGTAGCCCCCAGAGCGGGAGTGCTAACGAGCAGTACTTC. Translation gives CASSPQSGSANEQYF.

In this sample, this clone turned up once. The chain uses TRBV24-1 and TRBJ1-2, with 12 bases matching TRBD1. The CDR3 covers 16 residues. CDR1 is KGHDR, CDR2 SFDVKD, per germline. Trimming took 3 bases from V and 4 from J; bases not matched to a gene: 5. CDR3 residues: CATSDGGTGGGYGYTF. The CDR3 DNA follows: TGTGCCACCAGTGATGGCGGGACAGGGGGCGGCTATGGCTACACCTTC.

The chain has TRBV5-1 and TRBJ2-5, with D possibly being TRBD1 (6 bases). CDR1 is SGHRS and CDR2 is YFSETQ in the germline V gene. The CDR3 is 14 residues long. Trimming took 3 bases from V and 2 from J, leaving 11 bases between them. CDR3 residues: CASSWTAAQETQYF. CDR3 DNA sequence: TGCGCCAGCAGCTGGACAGCCGCTCAAGAGACCCAGTACTTC.

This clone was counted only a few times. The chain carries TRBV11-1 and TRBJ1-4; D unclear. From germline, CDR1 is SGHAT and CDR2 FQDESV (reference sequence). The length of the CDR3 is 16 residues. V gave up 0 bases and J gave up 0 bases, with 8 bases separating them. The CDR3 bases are TGTGCCAGCAGCTTAGCGGCATCCGCAACTAATGAAAAACTGTTTTTT. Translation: CASSLAASATNEKLFF.

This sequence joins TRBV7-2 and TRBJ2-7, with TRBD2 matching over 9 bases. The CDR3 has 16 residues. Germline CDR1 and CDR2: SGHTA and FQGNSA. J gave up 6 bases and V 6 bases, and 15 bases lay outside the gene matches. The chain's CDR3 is CASSPAGGTPPTEQYF. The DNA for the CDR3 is TGTGCCAGCAGTCCGGCGGGAGGGACCCCTCCGACCGAGCAGTACTTC.

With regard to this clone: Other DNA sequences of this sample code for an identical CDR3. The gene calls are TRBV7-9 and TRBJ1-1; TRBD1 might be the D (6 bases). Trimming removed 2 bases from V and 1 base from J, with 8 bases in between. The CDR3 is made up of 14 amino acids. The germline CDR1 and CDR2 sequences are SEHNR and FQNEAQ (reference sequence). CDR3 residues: CASSLLQGNTEAFF. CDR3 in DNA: TGTGCCAGCAGCTTATTACAGGGGAACACTGAAGCTTTCTTT.

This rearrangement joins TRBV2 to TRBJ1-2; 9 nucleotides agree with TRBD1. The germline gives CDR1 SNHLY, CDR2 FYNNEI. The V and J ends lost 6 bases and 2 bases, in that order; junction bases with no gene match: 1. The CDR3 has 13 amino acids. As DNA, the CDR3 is TGTGCCAGCAGAGGACAGGGGAACTATGGCTACACCTTC. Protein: CASRGQGNYGYTF.

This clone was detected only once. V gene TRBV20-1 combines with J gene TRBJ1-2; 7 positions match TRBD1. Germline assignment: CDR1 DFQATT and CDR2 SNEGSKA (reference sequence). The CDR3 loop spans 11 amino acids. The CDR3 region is CSVDGTVGYTF. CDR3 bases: TGCAGCGTTGATGGGACAGTTGGCTACACCTTC.

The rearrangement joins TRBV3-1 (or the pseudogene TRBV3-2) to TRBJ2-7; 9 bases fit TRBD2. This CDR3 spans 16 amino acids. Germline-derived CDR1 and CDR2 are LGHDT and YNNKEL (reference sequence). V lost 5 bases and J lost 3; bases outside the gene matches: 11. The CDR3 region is CASSFSGSSPFYEQYF. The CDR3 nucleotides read TGTGCCAGCAGCTTTAGCGGGAGTTCCCCTTTCTACGAGCAGTACTTC.

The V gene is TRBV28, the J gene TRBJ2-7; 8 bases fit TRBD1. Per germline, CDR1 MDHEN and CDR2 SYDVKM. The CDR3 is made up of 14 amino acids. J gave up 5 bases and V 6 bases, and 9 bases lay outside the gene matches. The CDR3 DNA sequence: TGTGCCAGCAGGAAGGACAGGGTTTTAAACGAGCAGTACTTC. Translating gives CASRKDRVLNEQYF.

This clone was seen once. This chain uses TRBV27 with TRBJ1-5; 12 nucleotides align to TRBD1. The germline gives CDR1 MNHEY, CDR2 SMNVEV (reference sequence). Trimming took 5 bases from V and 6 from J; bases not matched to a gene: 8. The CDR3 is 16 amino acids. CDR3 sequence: CASSILGTGGFQPQHF. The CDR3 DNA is TGTGCCAGCAGTATCCTTGGGACAGGGGGCTTTCAGCCCCAGCATTTT.

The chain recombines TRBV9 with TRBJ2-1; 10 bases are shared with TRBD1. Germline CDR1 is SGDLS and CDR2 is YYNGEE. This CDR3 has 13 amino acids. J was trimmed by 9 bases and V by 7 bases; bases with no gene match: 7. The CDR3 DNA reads TGTGCCAGCGCGGGACAGGGGCGATTTGAGCAGTTCTTC. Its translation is CASAGQGRFEQFF.

CDR3: CASSFQGDTEAFF. The CDR3 region has the DNA TGTGCCAGCAGCTTCCAGGGTGACACTGAAGCTTTCTTT. This chain connects TRBV7-8 to TRBJ1-1, with TRBD1 as a possible D gene (5 bases). V lost 3 bases and J lost 3, with 8 bases in between. Germline loops: CDR1 SGHVS, CDR2 FQNEAQ. The CDR3 is 13 amino acids.

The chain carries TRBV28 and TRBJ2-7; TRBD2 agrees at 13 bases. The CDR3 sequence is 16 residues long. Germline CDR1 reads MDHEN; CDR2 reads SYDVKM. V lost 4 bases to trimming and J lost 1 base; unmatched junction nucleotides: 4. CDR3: CASSSRTSGGSYEQYF. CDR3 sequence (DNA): TGTGCCAGCAGTTCACGGACTAGCGGGGGTTCCTACGAGCAGTACTTC.

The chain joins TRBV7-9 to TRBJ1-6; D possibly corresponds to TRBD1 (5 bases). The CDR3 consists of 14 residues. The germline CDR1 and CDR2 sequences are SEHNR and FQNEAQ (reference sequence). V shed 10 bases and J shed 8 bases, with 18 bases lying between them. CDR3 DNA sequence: TGTGCCACCGGCGGGATAGGGGATCATTCACCCCTCCACTTT. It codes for CATGGIGDHSPLHF. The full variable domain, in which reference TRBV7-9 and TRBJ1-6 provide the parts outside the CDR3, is DTGVSQNPRHKITKRGQNVTFRCDPISEHNRLYWYRQTLGQGPEFLTYFQNEAQLEKSRLLSDRFSAERPKGSFSTLEIQRTEQGDSAMYLCATGGIGDHSPLHFGNGTRLTVT.

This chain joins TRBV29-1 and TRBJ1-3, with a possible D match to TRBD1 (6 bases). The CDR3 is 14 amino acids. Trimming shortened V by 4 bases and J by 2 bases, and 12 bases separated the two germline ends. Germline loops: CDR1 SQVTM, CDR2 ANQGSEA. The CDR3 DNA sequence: TGCAGCGTTGTTCAGGGGCGGACTGGAAACACCATATATTTT. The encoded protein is CSVVQGRTGNTIYF.

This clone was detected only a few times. CDR3 nucleotide sequence: TGCGCCAGCAGCCAAGGGGGGGATAACTATGGCTACACCTTC. Amino acid sequence: CASSQGGDNYGYTF. The genes are TRBV4-3 and TRBJ1-2; D might be TRBD1 (5 bases). Deletions cut 1 base from V and 1 base from J, with 7 bases between. Germline V lookup: CDR1 LGHNA, CDR2 YSLEER. This CDR3 spans 14 amino acids.

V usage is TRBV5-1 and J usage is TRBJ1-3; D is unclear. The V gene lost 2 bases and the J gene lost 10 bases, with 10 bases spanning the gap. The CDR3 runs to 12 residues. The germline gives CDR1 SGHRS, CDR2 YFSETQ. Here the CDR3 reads CASSFTGETIYF. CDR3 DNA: TGCGCCAGCAGCTTCACGGGAGAAACCATATATTTT.

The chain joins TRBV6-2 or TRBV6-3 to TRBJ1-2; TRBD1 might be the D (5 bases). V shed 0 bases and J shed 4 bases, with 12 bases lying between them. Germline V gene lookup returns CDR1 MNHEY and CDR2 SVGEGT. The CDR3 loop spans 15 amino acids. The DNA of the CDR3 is TGTGCCAGCAGTTACTCTTCAGGGCCCCTCTATGGCTACACCTTC. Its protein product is CASSYSSGPLYGYTF.

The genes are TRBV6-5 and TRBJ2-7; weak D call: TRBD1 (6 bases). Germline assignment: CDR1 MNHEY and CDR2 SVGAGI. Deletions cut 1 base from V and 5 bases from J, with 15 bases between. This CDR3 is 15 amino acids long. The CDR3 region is CASSYLQGEKDEQYF. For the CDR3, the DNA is TGTGCCAGCAGTTACTTACAGGGTGAAAAAGACGAGCAGTACTTC.